Below, 11 T cell receptor beta chains from the same sample are listed, as sequenced in a study of blood T cell repertoires in COVID-19. Sequencing was performed with immunoSEQ multiplex PCR; in TCRdb, only in-frame clones are kept and a portion is missing. Among roughly 150,000 clones listed, 83% were seen once. The sequenced sample was peripheral blood. The origin of the receptors is a woman older than 75 with acute or convalescent COVID-19.

The rearrangement joins TRBV7-9 to TRBJ2-5; perhaps TRBD2 as D (6 bases). In germline, CDR1 is SEHNR, CDR2 FQNEAQ (reference sequence). V was cut by 7 bases and J by 2 bases, with 20 bases left in between. The CDR3 contains 16 residues. The CDR3 loop reads CASTAWAGSRQETQYF. In DNA form, the CDR3 reads TGTGCCAGCACAGCTTGGGCGGGGTCGAGACAAGAGACCCAGTACTTC.

The rearrangement joins TRBV19 to TRBJ1-5; no clear D gene. Trimming removed 9 bases from V and 0 bases from J, with 6 bases in between. This CDR3 spans 12 amino acids. Germline V gives CDR1 LNHDA, CDR2 SQIVND (reference sequence). This CDR3 reads CASTYSNQPQHF. The CDR3 nucleotides read TGTGCCAGCACATATAGCAATCAGCCCCAGCATTTT.

The table lists this clone with a few counts. Other DNA sequences in this sample translate to the same CDR3. V and J are TRBV5-1 and TRBJ1-1, with D unresolved. Trimming removed 4 bases at V and 0 bases at J, with 7 bases between. CDR3 length equals 13 residues. In germline, CDR1 is SGHRS, CDR2 YFSETQ. CDR3 protein: CASSREMNTEAFF. The CDR3 nucleotides are TGCGCCAGCAGCCGGGAGATGAACACTGAAGCTTTCTTT.

The rearrangement joins TRBV3-1 (or the pseudogene TRBV3-2) to TRBJ2-3; TRBD2 aligns across 11 bases. J lost 0 bases, V lost 4 bases, and 3 bases had no gene match. Germline CDR1 reads LGHDT; CDR2 reads YNNKEL (reference sequence). The CDR3 extends over 16 amino acids. CDR3 loop: CASSPTSGASTDTQYF. The DNA for the CDR3 is TGTGCCAGCAGCCCGACTAGCGGGGCTAGCACAGATACGCAGTATTTT.

This chain links TRBV6-1 with TRBJ1-6, with D perhaps TRBD1 (6 bases). This CDR3 is built from 14 residues. Germline V gene lookup returns CDR1 MNHNS and CDR2 SASEGT. Deletions cut 3 bases from V and 8 bases from J, with 11 bases between. DNA for the CDR3: TGTGCCAGCAGTGACAGGGGAAGGGATTCACCCCTCCACTTT. It translates to CASSDRGRDSPLHF.

The chain uses TRBV4-2 and TRBJ2-2, with 9 bases fitting TRBD1. The germline V gene encodes CDR1 LGHNA and CDR2 YNFKEQ. This CDR3 spans 18 amino acids. With 0 bases clipped from V and 1 base from J, the junction kept 6 bases outside the gene matches. The CDR3, as DNA: TGTGCCAGCAGCCAAGATGTCACAGGGGGCGGGAACACCGGGGAGCTGTTTTTT. It translates to CASSQDVTGGGNTGELFF.

The chain links TRBV6-1 to TRBJ2-3; D call uncertain. Germline CDR1 reads MNHNS; CDR2 reads SASEGT. Between the trimmed V and J ends, which lost 6 bases and 6 bases, there was a span of 10 bases. The CDR3 is made up of 12 amino acids. The chain's CDR3 is CASSPDGDTQYF. The CDR3 region has the DNA TGTGCCAGCAGCCCTGACGGGGATACGCAGTATTTT.

The chain uses TRBV5-1 and TRBJ2-5, with D hard to call. The CDR3 is 14 amino acids. V lost 0 bases and J lost 5, with 11 bases in between. Germline-derived CDR1 and CDR2 are SGHRS and YFSETQ. CDR3 protein: CASSLVQRKETQYF. DNA of the CDR3: TGCGCCAGCAGCTTGGTTCAGAGGAAGGAGACCCAGTACTTC.

The rearrangement joins TRBV4-1 to TRBJ2-2, with D possibly being TRBD2 (6 bases). Germline lookup yields CDR1 MGHRA and CDR2 YSYEKL. The CDR3 loop spans 19 amino acids. The germline V and J ends were trimmed by 3 bases and 5 bases, with 25 bases remaining between them. CDR3 region: CASSQGGLPGPKRTGELFF. For the CDR3, the DNA is TGCGCCAGCAGCCAGGGGGGACTGCCGGGTCCCAAACGAACCGGGGAGCTGTTTTTT.

The CDR3 DNA reads TGTGCCAGTAGTATGCGGGGGCCGGGTGGCTACACCTTC. Protein: CASSMRGPGGYTF. The V call is TRBV19, the J call TRBJ1-2; possibly TRBD1 for D (6 bases). The CDR3 totals 13 residues. V dropped 3 bases and J dropped 7 bases, with 12 bases sitting between them. Germline V gives CDR1 LNHDA, CDR2 SQIVND (reference sequence).

The chain employs TRBV7-2 and TRBJ2-2, with 9 bases matching TRBD1. Germline V gene data show CDR1 as SGHTA and CDR2 as FQGNSA. The V and J ends lost 3 bases and 1 base, in that order; junction bases with no gene match: 0. The CDR3 contains 15 residues. DNA for the CDR3: TGTGCCAGCAGCTTGGACAGGGGGAACACCGGGGAGCTGTTTTTT. It is translated as CASSLDRGNTGELFF.